These 28 T cell receptor beta chains came from one sample sequenced in a study of T cells in Graves' hyperthyroidism and ophthalmopathy (dated by TCRdb to 2018 to 2020). Library construction relied on multiplex PCR. The instrument was an Illumina HiSeq 2000. The TCR beta CDR3 regions were amplified from the RNA transcripts. The TCR CDR3 was subjected to a first round of RT-PCR using the HTBI primer set and the Qiagen OneStep RT-PCR kit. TCRdb applied fastp at Q25 and MiXCR to the public reads, then kept only in-frame beta chains. For every CDR3 protein sequence, its rows merge into one entry that carries the most common genes and DNA. This sample lists about 510,000 distinct CDR3 sequences; 46% were detected once. About two fifths of the sample is in the top ten clones. Material for sequencing was peripheral blood or thyroid tissue (not recorded which). The receptor set was obtained from an adult woman with Graves' disease, either hyperthyroidism or ophthalmopathy (not recorded which).

This clonotype was counted once. The rearrangement links TRBV19 to TRBJ1-5; the D gene is possibly TRBD1 (6 bases). V lost 4 bases and J lost 5, with 15 bases in between. CDR1 is LNHDA, CDR2 SQIVND, per germline (reference sequence). The CDR3 covers 15 residues. In nucleotides, the CDR3 is TGTGCCAGTAGTACATACAGGGCTCAGTATCAGCCCCAGCATTTT. Protein product: CASSTYRAQYQPQHF.

This chain joins TRBV29-1 and TRBJ1-2, with D hard to call. This CDR3 comprises 11 residues. Germline CDR1 reads SQVTM; CDR2 reads ANQGSEA. CDR3 region: CSYSWDYGYTF. The CDR3 nucleotides read TGCAGTTACAGTTGGGACTATGGCTACACCTTC.

This clonotype was picked up a small number of times. The J gene is TRBJ1-2, the V gene TRBV15; perhaps TRBD1 as D (5 bases). Germline V gene data show CDR1 as LNHNV and CDR2 as YYDKDF (reference sequence). The germline V and J ends were trimmed by 0 bases and 7 bases, with 15 bases remaining between them. The CDR3 contains 15 residues. Here the CDR3 DNA reads TGTGCCACCAGCAGAGATGGGGCTGGGGGGACTGGCTACACCTTC. This sequence encodes CATSRDGAGGTGYTF.

In the case of this clonotype: Being one base from a much bigger clone, this may be a read error. The rearrangement uses TRBV20-1 and TRBJ2-7, with 8 bases fitting TRBD1. The length of the CDR3 is 15 residues. Germline CDR1 and CDR2: DFQATT and SNEGSKA (reference sequence). V lost 3 bases, J lost 6 bases, and 13 bases stayed unmatched. The chain's CDR3 is CSARAPGTGTCEQYF. As DNA, the CDR3 is TGCAGTGCTAGGGCTCCCGGGACAGGAACCTGCGAGCAGTACTTC.

This clonotype was detected a few times. The V gene is TRBV2, the J gene TRBJ2-7, with D tentatively TRBD2 (6 bases). The assigned J gene may be wrong: the sequence end matches TRBJ2-5 better. This CDR3 region has 10 residues. Germline V lookup: CDR1 SNHLY, CDR2 FYNNEI. This CDR3 is CAGGFETQYF. The CDR3, as DNA: TGTGCCGGAGGGTTCGAGACCCAGTACTTC.

This clonotype was detected many times. This sequence joins TRBV2 and TRBJ2-2; D might be TRBD1 (5 bases). Looked up from germline, CDR1 is SNHLY and CDR2 is FYNNEI. This CDR3 has 15 residues. V gave up 4 bases and J gave up 2 bases, with 11 bases separating them. DNA for the CDR3: TGTGCCAGCAGTGTTGGGCAGGGTAACACCGGGGAGCTGTTTTTT. It is translated as CASSVGQGNTGELFF.

V is TRBV6-1 and J is TRBJ1-2, with D uncertain. Per the germline V gene, CDR1 is MNHNS and CDR2 is SASEGT. Trimming pared 5 bases from V and 2 bases from J, leaving 12 bases between. This CDR3 region has 14 residues. For the CDR3, the DNA is TGTGCCAGCAGTCAACAGTCCTTCAACTATGGCTACACCTTC. It is translated as CASSQQSFNYGYTF.

This clonotype came up a few times. The rearrangement links TRBV5-1 to TRBJ2-5; TRBD2 matches at 10 bases. V shed 5 bases, J shed 4 bases, and the junction held 11 bases outside the gene matches. CDR1 is SGHRS, CDR2 YFSETQ, per germline. This CDR3 contains 16 residues. The CDR3 spells CASSAGVAGGGETQYF. The CDR3, as DNA: TGCGCCAGCAGTGCTGGAGTAGCGGGAGGAGGAGAGACCCAGTACTTC.

The rearrangement joins TRBV10-3 to TRBJ2-2, with D possibly matching TRBD1 (6 bases). Trimming left V 5 bases short and J 0 bases short, with 16 bases between. This CDR3 contains 17 residues. Germline CDR1 ENHRY, CDR2 SYGVKD. Here the CDR3 reads CAISRQVGATNTGELFF. The CDR3 coding sequence is TGTGCCATCAGTCGTCAAGTGGGGGCAACGAACACCGGGGAGCTGTTTTTT.

The chain couples TRBV5-1 to TRBJ2-5; TRBD1 agrees at 10 bases. The ends lost 4 bases at V and 4 bases at J; junction bases unmatched: 7. Germline assignment: CDR1 SGHRS and CDR2 YFSETQ. The CDR3 is 15 amino acids. The CDR3 sequence is CASSGTGDRRETQYF. The CDR3 DNA follows: TGCGCCAGCAGCGGGACAGGGGATCGTAGAGAGACCCAGTACTTC.

The chain carries TRBV20-1 and TRBJ2-2; D remains unclear. The germline V gene has CDR1 DFQATT and CDR2 SNEGSKA (reference sequence). Trimming left V 4 bases short and J 3 bases short, with 9 bases between. CDR3 length: 13 residues. The CDR3 DNA is TGCAGTGCTACCCGTCGGGACACCGGGGAGCTGTTTTTT. Its translation: CSATRRDTGELFF.

This clonotype came up many times. The chain recombines TRBV7-2 with TRBJ2-5; TRBD2 matches at 9 bases. Trimming at V came to 1 base and at J to 5 bases, leaving 11 bases not matched to a gene. The CDR3 spans 17 residues. From germline, CDR1 is SGHTA and CDR2 FQGNSA. The CDR3 DNA reads as TGTGCCAGCAGCTTAGACGGAGGGACTAGCCGGGGGGAGACCCAGTACTTC. This codes for CASSLDGGTSRGETQYF.

The table lists this clonotype with a few counts. CDR3 sequence: CAISEPTAGNTIYF. CDR3 sequence (DNA): TGTGCCATCAGTGAACCCACAGCTGGAAACACCATATATTTT. The J gene is TRBJ1-3, the V gene TRBV10-3; D is unclear. The CDR3 is 14 amino acids. Per germline, CDR1 ENHRY and CDR2 SYGVKD. V lost 3 bases and J lost 2, with 8 bases in between.

The sample holds a few counts of this clonotype. The V and J genes are TRBV30 and TRBJ1-2; possible D gene TRBD1, 5 bases. This CDR3 spans 13 amino acids. Germline values: CDR1 GTSNPN, CDR2 SVGIG (reference sequence). V gave up 0 bases and J gave up 8 bases, with 13 bases separating them. As DNA, the CDR3 is TGTGCCTGGAGTGTGGGGGGGATCTACGGCTACACCTTC. This gives the protein CAWSVGGIYGYTF.

The chain uses TRBV19 and TRBJ2-2; the match to TRBD2 covers 8 bases. Germline V CDR1 and CDR2: LNHDA, SQIVND (reference sequence). This CDR3 is 15 amino acids long. Losses at the gene ends were 8 bases for V and 5 bases for J; bases not matched to a gene: 10. CDR3 sequence: CASETSGKRTGELFF. Written as DNA, the CDR3 is TGTGCCAGTGAAACTAGCGGCAAAAGGACCGGGGAGCTGTTTTTT.

This chain links TRBV6-1 with TRBJ1-1, with a possible D match to TRBD1 (5 bases). CDR3 length equals 15 residues. The germline gives CDR1 MNHNS, CDR2 SASEGT. With 4 bases removed from V and 0 bases from J, the gap between germline ends came to 12 bases. CDR3 bases: TGTGCCAGCAGTGTGAGACAGATCATGAACACTGAAGCTTTCTTT. Translating gives CASSVRQIMNTEAFF.

This clonotype was detected many times. V and J are TRBV20-1 and TRBJ1-1; D is perhaps TRBD1 (5 bases). From germline, CDR1 is DFQATT and CDR2 SNEGSKA (reference sequence). The CDR3 is made up of 12 amino acids. V shed 3 bases and J shed 10 bases, with 15 bases lying between them. For the CDR3, the DNA is TGCAGTGCTAGGTCCTTAGGGGAAAGAGCTTTCTTT. It translates to CSARSLGERAFF.

V and J are TRBV29-1 and TRBJ2-7, with 9 bases identical to TRBD1. This CDR3 spans 12 amino acids. V lost 8 bases to trimming and J lost 4 bases; unmatched junction nucleotides: 6. CDR1 SQVTM and CDR2 ANQGSEA come from the germline V gene. The CDR3 nucleotides read TGCAGCACCACCGGGACAGGGTACGAGCAGTACTTC. Its protein product is CSTTGTGYEQYF.

The chain is built from TRBV9 and TRBJ2-7; 11 nucleotides agree with TRBD2. CDR1 SGDLS and CDR2 YYNGEE come from the germline V gene. The trim removed 4 bases at V and 0 bases at J, leaving 12 bases unmatched. The CDR3 loop spans 18 amino acids. DNA of the CDR3: TGTGCCAGCAGCCCTCAGGGGGCACTAGCGGGAGCCTCCTACGAGCAGTACTTC. As protein: CASSPQGALAGASYEQYF. Combining the CDR3 with reference TRBV9 and TRBJ2-7 gives the whole variable domain DSGVTQTPKHLITATGQRVTLRCSPRSGDLSVYWYQQSLDQGLQFLIQYYNGEERAKGNILERFSAQQFPDLHSELNLSSLELGDSALYFCASSPQGALAGASYEQYFGPGTRLTVT.

This clonotype was seen a few times. The chain combines TRBV7-2 with TRBJ2-7; 8 bases align to TRBD2. In germline, CDR1 is SGHTA, CDR2 FQGNSA. V shed 5 bases, J shed 6 bases, and the junction held 9 bases outside the gene matches. The CDR3 runs to 14 residues. For the CDR3, the DNA is TGTGCCAGCAGCCCCGGGACTAGGTGGGGCGAGCAGTACTTC. Encoded protein: CASSPGTRWGEQYF.

Note on this clonotype: At one end the junction does not follow the germline gene, possibly because of a read error. The chain uses TRBV7-7 and TRBJ2-6, with 7 nucleotides matching TRBD1. The CDR3 has 16 residues. The germline gives CDR1 SSHAT, CDR2 FNYEAQ (reference sequence). The CDR3 nucleotides read TGTGCTAGCAGCTTGAACAGGGGCTCTGGGGCCAACGTCCTGACTTTC. It encodes CASSLNRGSGANVLTF.

CDR3 region: CASRGSPGNTEAFF. In DNA, the CDR3 is TGTGCCAGCAGGGGGTCGCCAGGGAACACTGAAGCTTTCTTT. The chain carries TRBV2 and TRBJ1-1; the D is unclear. The length of the CDR3 is 14 residues. V was pared by 6 bases and J by 1 base, with 12 bases between. Per the germline V gene, CDR1 is SNHLY and CDR2 is FYNNEI.

The chain has TRBV5-1 and TRBJ2-1; D is possibly TRBD2 (5 bases). The CDR3 contains 15 residues. V was clipped by 0 bases and J by 1 base, with 8 bases between them. Germline V gene data show CDR1 as SGHRS and CDR2 as YFSETQ. CDR3 nucleotides: TGCGCCAGCAGCTTGGTACCGGGGTCCTACAATGAGCAGTTCTTC. Its protein product is CASSLVPGSYNEQFF.

The chain couples TRBV7-6 to TRBJ2-5, with 9 bases aligning to TRBD2. Per germline, CDR1 SGHVS and CDR2 FNYEAQ. The CDR3 is 15 residues long. V lost 2 bases and J lost 3; bases outside the gene matches: 4. The CDR3 DNA reads TGTGCCAGCAGCTTAAATCGCGGGAGGGAAGAGACCCAGTACTTC. It specifies CASSLNRGREETQYF.

This clonotype was seen at least ten times. This chain uses TRBV7-9 with TRBJ2-5; D may be TRBD1 or TRBD2 (5 bases each). V lost 3 bases and J lost 5, with 10 bases in between. Germline V lookup: CDR1 SEHNR, CDR2 FQNEAQ (reference sequence). This CDR3 is built from 13 residues. CDR3 in amino acids: CASSLRGEETQYF. DNA for the CDR3: TGTGCCAGCAGCTTGCGAGGGGAGGAGACCCAGTACTTC.

This chain links TRBV29-1 with TRBJ2-7; TRBD1 matches at 7 bases. The CDR3 runs 13 residues. V lost 2 bases and J lost 2; bases outside the gene matches: 3. Germline V gives CDR1 SQVTM, CDR2 ANQGSEA. DNA of the CDR3: TGCAGCGTTGAACGGGACAGCACCTACGAGCAGTACTTC. Protein: CSVERDSTYEQYF.

The rearrangement joins TRBV29-1 to TRBJ2-7, with 8 bases identical to TRBD2. The CDR3 covers 13 residues. With 8 bases clipped from V and 2 bases from J, the junction kept 8 bases outside the gene matches. CDR1 SQVTM and CDR2 ANQGSEA come from the germline V gene. CDR3: CSFSSGGPYEQYF. In DNA, the CDR3 is TGCAGCTTTTCAAGCGGGGGACCCTACGAGCAGTACTTC.

The chain is built from TRBV7-9 and TRBJ2-7, with TRBD1 identical over 8 bases. CDR1 and CDR2 from the germline V gene are SEHNR and FQNEAQ (reference sequence). V dropped 3 bases and J dropped 0; count of bases not matched to a gene: 4. This CDR3 has 15 residues. The CDR3, as DNA: TGTGCCAGCAGCTTTCCGGGACAGGACTCCTACGAGCAGTACTTC. It is translated as CASSFPGQDSYEQYF.